One sample yielded the 21 T cell receptor beta chains listed below, sequenced in a study of T cell responses to AZD1222 COVID-19 vaccine. Assay: immunoSEQ multiplex PCR; the TCRdb copy retains only in-frame clones and omits some. Among 100,000 to 150,000 clones, approximately 85% were seen once, and the ten largest hold around 8.3%. Here the sequenced sample was peripheral blood, taken 28 days after the second dose of the MenACWY control vaccine. The receptors were gathered from an adult who received the MenACWY meningococcal vaccine as a control.

The chain links TRBV10-1 to TRBJ2-4; D tentatively fits TRBD1 or TRBD2 (6 bases each). The CDR3 contains 15 residues. The germline CDR1 and CDR2 sequences are WNHNN and SYGVQD (reference sequence). V lost 3 bases, J lost 6 bases, and 15 bases lay in between. CDR3 loop: CASSEAGGRRNIQYF. In nucleotides, the CDR3 is TGCGCCAGCAGTGAAGCTGGGGGGCGAAGAAACATTCAGTACTTC.

The rearrangement joins TRBV6-4 to TRBJ2-1; 10 bases line up with TRBD1. The CDR3 consists of 13 residues. V was clipped by 7 bases and J by 10 bases; unmatched bases: 7. The germline V gene has CDR1 MRHNA and CDR2 SNTAGT. The CDR3 coding sequence is TGTGCCAGCAATCCCGGACAGGGGGGCGAGCAGTTCTTC. Its translation is CASNPGQGGEQFF.

The chain combines TRBV27 with TRBJ1-1; D might be TRBD1 (5 bases). CDR1 and CDR2 from the germline V gene are MNHEY and SMNVEV (reference sequence). The CDR3 extends over 14 amino acids. V lost 0 bases to trimming and J lost 4 bases, with 9 bases between them. The CDR3 coding sequence is TGTGCCAGCAGTTTATCGGCAGGGTTCACTGAAGCTTTCTTT. This gives the protein CASSLSAGFTEAFF.

This clone was seen a few times. CDR3 region: CASSRALAGGYEQYF. As DNA, the CDR3 is TGTGCCAGCAGTCGGGCCCTAGCGGGAGGCTACGAGCAGTACTTC. The chain employs TRBV6-5 and TRBJ2-7; 11 bases align to TRBD2. This CDR3 is built from 15 residues. The J segment lost 3 bases and the V segment lost 5 bases, leaving 6 bases of the junction unmatched. CDR1 and CDR2 (germline): MNHEY, SVGAGI.

The chain has TRBV4-2 and TRBJ2-7, with D unclear. Germline V CDR1 and CDR2: LGHNA, YNFKEQ. This CDR3 is built from 14 residues. Trimming took off 4 bases at V and 2 bases at J, with 12 bases between the two ends. The CDR3 sequence is CASSLSPSTYEQYF. The CDR3, as DNA: TGTGCCAGCAGCCTTTCACCCAGCACCTACGAGCAGTACTTC.

The chain combines TRBV11-3 with TRBJ2-7; D is possibly TRBD1 or TRBD2 (5 bases each). The CDR3 sequence is 15 residues long. Trimming cost V 2 bases and J 0 bases, with 11 bases left between them. From germline, CDR1 is SGHNT and CDR2 YENEEA. CDR3 DNA sequence: TGTGCCAGCAGCTTAACCGGGGCGGCCTCCTACGAGCAGTACTTC. Residues: CASSLTGAASYEQYF.

V and J are TRBV7-2 and TRBJ2-1, with TRBD2 matching over 14 bases. CDR3 length equals 16 residues. The trim removed 5 bases at V and 5 bases at J, leaving 5 bases unmatched. In germline, CDR1 is SGHTA, CDR2 FQGNSA. The CDR3 region is CASSRGLAGVHNEQFF. Written as DNA, the CDR3 is TGTGCCAGCAGCCGGGGACTAGCGGGAGTCCACAATGAGCAGTTCTTC.

J is TRBJ2-7 and V is TRBV23-1; D may be TRBD1 or TRBD2 (5 bases each). TRBV23-1 falls under the ORF class, with uncertain function. The CDR3 is 19 residues long. Trimming removed 2 bases from V and 0 bases from J, with 23 bases in between. The CDR3 region is CASSQPKGTVRDDSYEQYF. In DNA, the CDR3 is TGCGCCAGCAGTCAACCCAAAGGAACAGTCCGGGACGACTCCTACGAGCAGTACTTC.

The count of this clone is one. The genes are TRBV5-4 and TRBJ2-1; TRBD1 agrees at 7 bases. V lost 3 bases to trimming and J lost 6 bases; unmatched junction nucleotides: 6. CDR3 size: 14 residues. Germline values: CDR1 SGHNT, CDR2 YYREEE (reference sequence). The CDR3 bases are TGTGCCAGCAGCTCGGCAGGGGGTTCCAATGAGCAGTTCTTC. Its protein product is CASSSAGGSNEQFF.

The CDR3 DNA sequence: TGCGCCAGCGGGGAGGGACGAAATTCACCCCTCCACTTT. The encoded protein is CASGEGRNSPLHF. V usage is TRBV10-2 and J usage is TRBJ1-6, with a possible D match to TRBD1 (5 bases). This CDR3 comprises 13 residues. With 8 bases removed from V and 7 bases from J, the gap between germline ends came to 12 bases. CDR1 and CDR2 (germline): WSHSY, SAAADI.

This chain uses TRBV7-2 with TRBJ1-1, with D perhaps matching TRBD1 (6 bases). CDR1 and CDR2 from the germline V gene are SGHTA and FQGNSA. The CDR3 has 17 residues. V gave up 5 bases and J gave up 5 bases, with 24 bases separating them. The CDR3 loop reads CASSDGLQGGLGTEAFF. CDR3 DNA: TGTGCCAGCAGCGACGGGTTACAGGGTGGCTTAGGAACTGAAGCTTTCTTT.

The rearrangement links TRBV9 to TRBJ1-2; TRBD1 matches at 9 bases. This CDR3 spans 18 amino acids. V was pared by 4 bases and J by 3 bases, with 16 bases of the junction left unmatched. The germline V gene encodes CDR1 SGDLS and CDR2 YYNGEE. CDR3 loop: CASSLYSRTGAGDYGYTF. The DNA for the CDR3 is TGTGCCAGCAGCCTCTATTCCCGGACAGGGGCCGGGGACTATGGCTACACCTTC.

This clone showed up just once. The genes are TRBV24-1 and TRBJ2-3, with D maybe TRBD2 (6 bases). The CDR3 is made up of 17 amino acids. The V gene's germline CDR1 is KGHDR and CDR2 SFDVKD. Trimming shortened V by 0 bases and J by 4 bases, and 16 bases separated the two germline ends. CDR3 residues: CATSDLGSGSVADTQYF. As DNA, the CDR3 is TGTGCCACCAGTGATTTGGGATCCGGGAGTGTTGCAGATACGCAGTATTTT.

This clone showed up just a few times. The chain couples TRBV11-2 to TRBJ1-1; D may be TRBD1 (5 bases). Germline CDR1 and CDR2: SGHAT and FQNNGV. V lost 0 bases and J lost 11, with 13 bases in between. This CDR3 is built from 13 residues. The CDR3 nucleotides are TGTGCCAGCAGCTTAGAGATCAGGGAGTATGCTTTCTTT. Translation: CASSLEIREYAFF.

This clone was observed a handful of times. This rearrangement joins TRBV6-5 to TRBJ2-6; 8 bases line up with TRBD1. The CDR3 spans 16 residues. CDR1 and CDR2 from the germline V gene are MNHEY and SVGAGI. With V trimmed by 4 bases and J by 4 bases, 6 bases remained unmatched. The CDR3 loop is CASSWAGGSGANVLTF. The CDR3 coding sequence is TGTGCCAGCAGTTGGGCAGGGGGCTCAGGGGCCAACGTCCTGACTTTC.

The chain uses TRBV7-2 and TRBJ2-6; D is uncertain. The CDR3 is 14 residues long. V lost 2 bases to trimming and J lost 0 bases, with 2 bases between them. Germline assignment: CDR1 SGHTA and CDR2 FQGNSA. Here the CDR3 reads CASSLSSGANVLTF. DNA for the CDR3: TGTGCCAGCAGCTTATCCTCTGGGGCCAACGTCCTGACTTTC.

The gene calls are TRBV19 and TRBJ1-2; a possible D gene is TRBD1 (6 bases). V lost 4 bases and J lost 2, with 8 bases in between. Germline-derived CDR1 and CDR2 are LNHDA and SQIVND (reference sequence). CDR3 length: 13 residues. In DNA form, the CDR3 reads TGTGCCAGTAGTACGACAGGAAACTATGGCTACACCTTC. Encoded protein: CASSTTGNYGYTF.

The chain couples TRBV15 to TRBJ2-7; D remains unclear. The V and J ends lost 1 base and 1 base respectively, with 8 bases between them. This CDR3 region has 14 residues. Per the germline V gene, CDR1 is LNHNV and CDR2 is YYDKDF (reference sequence). The CDR3 coding sequence is TGTGCCACCAGCAGAGCAGGCGGATCCTACGAGCAGTACTTC. It codes for CATSRAGGSYEQYF.

The chain joins TRBV6-1 to TRBJ1-3; the D gene is possibly TRBD1 (6 bases). V lost 8 bases and J 2 bases, leaving 19 bases between the germline ends. CDR1 is MNHNS, CDR2 SASEGT, per germline. The CDR3 covers 16 residues. For the CDR3, the DNA is TGTGCCAGCGGTGTTATTCACGGGGGCACTGGAAACACCATATATTTT. Translation gives CASGVIHGGTGNTIYF.

The chain combines TRBV5-1 with TRBJ1-2, with 11 bases that match TRBD1. CDR3 length: 16 amino acids. J was trimmed by 0 bases and V by 7 bases; bases with no gene match: 8. Germline V gene lookup returns CDR1 SGHRS and CDR2 YFSETQ. The CDR3 sequence: CASGPGTGGPNYGYTF. In nucleotides, the CDR3 is TGCGCCAGCGGTCCCGGGACAGGGGGACCTAACTATGGCTACACCTTC. The variable domain in full, completed from reference TRBV5-1 and TRBJ1-2, reads KAGVTQTPRYLIKTRGQQVTLSCSPISGHRSVSWYQQTPGQGLQFLFEYFSETQRNKGNFPGRFSGRQFSNSRSEMNVSTLELGDSALYLCASGPGTGGPNYGYTFGSGTRLTVV.

The chain carries TRBV28 and TRBJ1-2; 12 bases line up with TRBD1. Germline assignment: CDR1 MDHEN and CDR2 SYDVKM. The CDR3 totals 17 residues. Losses at the gene ends were 7 bases for V and 4 bases for J; bases not matched to a gene: 13. The CDR3 DNA reads TGTGCCAGCATCAGACCCGGGACAGGGGGCAAGGGCTATGGCTACACCTTC. This sequence encodes CASIRPGTGGKGYGYTF.